Listed below are T cell receptor beta chains from one sample, sequenced in a study of monozygotic twins with inflammatory bowel disease. TCRdb derives one entry per CDR3 protein from the 5' RACE reads, leaving out DNA. The specimen's table records 93,000 or so distinct CDR3 sequences. Specimen: blood. The receptors were gathered from a human donor with ulcerative colitis or Crohn's disease, or a healthy co-twin of an affected twin (not recorded which). Each CDR3 is given with its conserved first and last residue.

V,J,CDR3
TRBV24-1,TRBJ1-5,CATSDSEGGGHSNQPQHF
TRBV28,TRBJ2-1,CAGGASGRDEQFF
TRBV13,TRBJ2-7,CASSLTPYEQYF
TRBV25-1,TRBJ2-7,CASSEFGNDYEQYF
TRBV7-9,TRBJ2-1,CASSLRDNTYNEQFF
TRBV12-3/TRBV12-4,TRBJ1-5,CASSRTVSNQPQHF
TRBV5-1,TRBJ2-1,CASSPLTSGATNEQFF
TRBV10-3,TRBJ2-2,CAISESTAGGELFF
TRBV9,TRBJ1-1,CASSVDQGGINTEAFF
TRBV20-1,TRBJ2-1,CSARDLGRQFF
TRBV20-1,TRBJ2-3,CSAIYLAGPHRDTQYF
TRBV4-2,TRBJ2-3,CASTLGGRDPDTQYF
TRBV12-3/TRBV12-4,TRBJ2-5,CASSLVAGGPQTQYF
TRBV6-2/TRBV6-3,TRBJ2-7,CASSPNLLAARHNYEQYF
TRBV29-1,TRBJ2-5,CSVEDGETQYF
TRBV4-3,TRBJ2-1,CASSQDLAGVNEQFF
TRBV28,TRBJ2-3,CASSPLTGVDLDTQYF
TRBV6-1,TRBJ2-2,CASSRTSEVTGELFF
TRBV12-3/TRBV12-4,TRBJ2-7,CASSLGGLGSYEQYF
TRBV15,TRBJ1-2,CATSRDPRDGYTF
TRBV5-6,TRBJ1-5,CASSLSGEDSNQPQHF
TRBV4-3,TRBJ1-3,CASSQDLRSSGNTIYF
TRBV7-2,TRBJ2-7,CASTNFYEQYF
TRBV9,TRBJ2-1,CASSAWGAYNEQFF
TRBV7-9,TRBJ2-5,CASSFSRTHQETQYF
TRBV5-4,TRBJ2-3,CASSLVGGGDTQYF
TRBV2,TRBJ2-6,CASTSGANVLTF
TRBV28,TRBJ1-1,CASGDPTGWGNTEAFF
TRBV28,TRBJ2-7,CASSFRTGGHQYF
TRBV7-2,TRBJ1-5,CASRRTGVEPQHF
TRBV7-2,TRBJ2-3,CASSLSPLTSLEPDTQYF
TRBV20-1,TRBJ2-4,CSARDERLNMQYF
TRBV9,TRBJ2-2,CASSVAVGELFF
TRBV27,TRBJ2-1,CASSLGLEGGEQFF
TRBV14,TRBJ2-4,CASRTSGREYF
TRBV27,TRBJ1-6,CASSLSFQSNNSPLHF
TRBV20-1,TRBJ1-4,CSALGQGARSNEKLFF
TRBV27,TRBJ2-1,CAIGTSVYNEQFF